This TCR beta chain stems from a study of blood T cell repertoires in COVID-19. Study-level information: Researchers got acute and convalescent COVID-19 samples from the United States, Italy and Spain. T cells, B-cell-depleted T cells, or PBMCs supplied cDNA or gDNA.

Original data processing: Estimated nucleated cell counts came from reference gene primer amplification. The repertoire was sequenced with immunoSEQ multiplex PCR; TCRdb's copy has only in-frame clones and lacks some. The DNA was the basis for D and trimming; V, J and clone size are from that table. The sample lists around 89,000 clones, 80% to 90% occurring once. Germline loops: CDR1 SGHRS, CDR2 YFSETQ. The CDR3 consists of 14 residues. Trimming removed 3 bases from V and 7 bases from J; junction bases left unmatched: 6. The gene calls are TRBV5-1 and TRBJ1-2, with TRBD1 identical over 10 bases. The source of this sequence is a man aged 45-65 years with acute or convalescent COVID-19. Specimen: peripheral blood. Written as DNA, the CDR3 is TGCGCCAGCAGCTATCGAGACAGGGGGCTTGGCTACACCTTC. This translates into CASSYRDRGLGYTF. The whole variable domain, filled in from reference TRBV5-1 and TRBJ1-2, reads KAGVTQTPRYLIKTRGQQVTLSCSPISGHRSVSWYQQTPGQGLQFLFEYFSETQRNKGNFPGRFSGRQFSNSRSEMNVSTLELGDSALYLCASSYRDRGLGYTFGSGTRLTVV.